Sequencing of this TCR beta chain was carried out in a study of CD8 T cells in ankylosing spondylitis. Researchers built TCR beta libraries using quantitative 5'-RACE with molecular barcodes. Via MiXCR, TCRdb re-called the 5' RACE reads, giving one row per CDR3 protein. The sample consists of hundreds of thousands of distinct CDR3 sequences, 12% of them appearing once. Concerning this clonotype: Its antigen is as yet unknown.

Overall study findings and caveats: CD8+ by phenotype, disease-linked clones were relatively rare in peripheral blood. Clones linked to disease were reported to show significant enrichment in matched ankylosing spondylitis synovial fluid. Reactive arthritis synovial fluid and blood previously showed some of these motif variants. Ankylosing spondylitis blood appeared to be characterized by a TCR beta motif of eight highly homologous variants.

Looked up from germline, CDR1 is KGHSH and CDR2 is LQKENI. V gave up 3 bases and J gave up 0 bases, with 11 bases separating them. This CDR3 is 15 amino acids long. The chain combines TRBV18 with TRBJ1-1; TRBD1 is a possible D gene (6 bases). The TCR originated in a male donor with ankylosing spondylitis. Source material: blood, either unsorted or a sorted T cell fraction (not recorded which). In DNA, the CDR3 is TGTGCCAGCTCACCTCGGGGGGCCATGAACACTGAAGCTTTCTTT. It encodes CASSPRGAMNTEAFF.